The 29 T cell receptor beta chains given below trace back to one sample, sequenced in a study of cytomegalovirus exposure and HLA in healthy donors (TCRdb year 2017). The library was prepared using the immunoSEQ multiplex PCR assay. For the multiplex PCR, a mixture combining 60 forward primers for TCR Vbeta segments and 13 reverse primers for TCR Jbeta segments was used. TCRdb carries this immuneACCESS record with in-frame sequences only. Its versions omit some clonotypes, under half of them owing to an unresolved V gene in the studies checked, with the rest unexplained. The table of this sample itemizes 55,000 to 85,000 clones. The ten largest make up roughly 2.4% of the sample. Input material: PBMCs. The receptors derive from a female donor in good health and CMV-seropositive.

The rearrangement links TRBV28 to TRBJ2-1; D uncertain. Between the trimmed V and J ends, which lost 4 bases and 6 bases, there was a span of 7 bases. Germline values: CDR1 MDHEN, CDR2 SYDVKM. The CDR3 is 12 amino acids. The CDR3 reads CASSSVSNEQFF. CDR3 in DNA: TGTGCCAGCAGTTCTGTGTCCAATGAGCAGTTCTTC. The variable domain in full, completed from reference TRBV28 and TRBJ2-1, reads DVKVTQSSRYLVKRTGEKVFLECVQDMDHENMFWYRQDPGLGLRLIYFSYDVKMKEKGDIPEGYSVSREKKERFSLILESASTNQTSMYLCASSSVSNEQFFGPGTRLTVL.

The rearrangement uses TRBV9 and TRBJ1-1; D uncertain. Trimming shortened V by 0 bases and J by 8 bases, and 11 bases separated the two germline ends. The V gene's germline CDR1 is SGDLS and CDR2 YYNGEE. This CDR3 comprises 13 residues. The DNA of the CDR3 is TGTGCCAGCAGCGTAGAAGGTCTCGGGGAAGCTTTCTTT. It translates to CASSVEGLGEAFF.

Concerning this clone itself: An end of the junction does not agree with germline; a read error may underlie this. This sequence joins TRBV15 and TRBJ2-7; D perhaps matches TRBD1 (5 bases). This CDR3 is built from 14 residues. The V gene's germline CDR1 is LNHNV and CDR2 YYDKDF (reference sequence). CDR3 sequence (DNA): TGTGCCACCAGCAGGGATCCACTCGACAGTCTCGTGGTCTTC. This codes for CATSRDPLDSLVVF.

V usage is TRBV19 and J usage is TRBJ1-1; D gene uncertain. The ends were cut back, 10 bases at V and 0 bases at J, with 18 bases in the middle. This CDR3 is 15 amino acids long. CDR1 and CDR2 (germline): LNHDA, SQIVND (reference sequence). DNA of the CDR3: TGTGCCACCACCCCGAGCAGGTCCATGAACACTGAAGCTTTCTTT. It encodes CATTPSRSMNTEAFF.

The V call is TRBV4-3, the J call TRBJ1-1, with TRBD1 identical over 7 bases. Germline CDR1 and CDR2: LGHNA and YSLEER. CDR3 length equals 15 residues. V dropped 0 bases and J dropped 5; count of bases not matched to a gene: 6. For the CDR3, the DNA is TGCGCCAGCAGCCAAGAGGGACAGCATAGGACTGAAGCTTTCTTT. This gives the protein CASSQEGQHRTEAFF.

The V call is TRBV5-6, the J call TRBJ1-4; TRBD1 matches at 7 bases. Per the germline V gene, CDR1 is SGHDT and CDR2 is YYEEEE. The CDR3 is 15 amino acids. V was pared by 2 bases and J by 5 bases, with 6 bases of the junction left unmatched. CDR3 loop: CASSFLGTVNEKLFF. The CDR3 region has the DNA TGTGCCAGCAGCTTTTTAGGGACAGTCAATGAAAAACTGTTTTTT.

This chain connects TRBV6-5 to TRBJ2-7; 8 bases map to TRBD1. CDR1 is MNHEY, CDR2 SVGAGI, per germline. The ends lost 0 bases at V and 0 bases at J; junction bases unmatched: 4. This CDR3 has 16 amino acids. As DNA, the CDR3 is TGTGCCAGCAGTTACTCTCGGACAGGGATCTCCTACGAGCAGTACTTC. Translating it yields CASSYSRTGISYEQYF.

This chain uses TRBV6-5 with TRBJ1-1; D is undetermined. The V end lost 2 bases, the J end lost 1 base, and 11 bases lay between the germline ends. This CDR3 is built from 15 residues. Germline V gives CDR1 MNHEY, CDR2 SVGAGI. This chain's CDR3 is CASSYLASGNTEAFF. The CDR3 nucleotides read TGTGCCAGCAGTTACCTTGCGTCGGGGAACACTGAAGCTTTCTTT.

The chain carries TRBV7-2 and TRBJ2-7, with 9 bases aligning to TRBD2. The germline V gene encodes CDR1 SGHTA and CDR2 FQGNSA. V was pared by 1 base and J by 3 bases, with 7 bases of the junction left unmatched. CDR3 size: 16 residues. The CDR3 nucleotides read TGTGCCAGCAGCTTAGTTGCTAGCGGGAACCGCTACGAGCAGTACTTC. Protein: CASSLVASGNRYEQYF.

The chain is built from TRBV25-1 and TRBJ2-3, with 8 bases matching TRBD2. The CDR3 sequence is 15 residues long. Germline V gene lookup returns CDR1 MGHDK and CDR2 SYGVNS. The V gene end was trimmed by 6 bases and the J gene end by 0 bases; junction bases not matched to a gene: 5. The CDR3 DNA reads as TGTGCCAGCAGCTTAGCGGGGATTAGCACAGATACGCAGTATTTT. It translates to CASSLAGISTDTQYF.

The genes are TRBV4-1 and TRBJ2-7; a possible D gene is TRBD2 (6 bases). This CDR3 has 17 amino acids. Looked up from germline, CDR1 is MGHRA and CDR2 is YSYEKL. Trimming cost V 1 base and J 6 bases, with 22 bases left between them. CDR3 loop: CASSQGYVGGTGPEQYF. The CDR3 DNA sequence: TGCGCCAGCAGCCAAGGATACGTTGGGGGGACCGGGCCCGAGCAGTACTTC.

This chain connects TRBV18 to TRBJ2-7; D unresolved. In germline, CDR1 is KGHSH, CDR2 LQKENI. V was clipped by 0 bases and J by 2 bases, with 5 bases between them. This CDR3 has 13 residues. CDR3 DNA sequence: TGTGCCAGCTCACCACCGAGCGCCTACGAGCAGTACTTC. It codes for CASSPPSAYEQYF.

The CDR3 is CASSHGTSGETQYF. CDR3 DNA sequence: TGTGCCAGCAGCCACGGGACTAGCGGAGAGACCCAGTACTTC. The gene calls are TRBV5-4 and TRBJ2-5, with 11 bases aligning to TRBD2. V trimming: 4 bases; J trimming: 4 bases; junction bases outside the gene matches: 3. This CDR3 is 14 amino acids long. Germline CDR1 reads SGHNT; CDR2 reads YYREEE (reference sequence).

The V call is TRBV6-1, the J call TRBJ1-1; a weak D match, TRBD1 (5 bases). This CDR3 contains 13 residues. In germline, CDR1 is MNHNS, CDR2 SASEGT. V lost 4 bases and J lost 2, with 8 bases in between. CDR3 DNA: TGTGCCAGCAGTGTCGACAGCAACACTGAAGCTTTCTTT. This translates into CASSVDSNTEAFF.

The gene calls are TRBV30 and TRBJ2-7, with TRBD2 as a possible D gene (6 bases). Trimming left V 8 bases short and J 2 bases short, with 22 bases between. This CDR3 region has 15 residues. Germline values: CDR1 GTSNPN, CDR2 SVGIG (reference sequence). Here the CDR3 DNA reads TGTGCCCAGGAGTGGAGGGGCGGGGTAGCCTACGAGCAGTACTTC. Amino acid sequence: CAQEWRGGVAYEQYF. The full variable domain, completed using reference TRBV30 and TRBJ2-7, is SQTIHQWPATLVQPVGSPLSLECTVEGTSNPNLYWYRQAAGRGLQLLFYSVGIGQISSEVPQNLSASRPQDRQFILSSKKLLLSDSGFYLCAQEWRGGVAYEQYFGPGTRLTVT.

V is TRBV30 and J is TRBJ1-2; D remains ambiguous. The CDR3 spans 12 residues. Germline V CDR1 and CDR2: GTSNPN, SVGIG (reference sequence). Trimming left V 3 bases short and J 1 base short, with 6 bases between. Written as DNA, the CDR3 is TGTGCCTGGAGCCGGAGTAACTATGGCTACACCTTC. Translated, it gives CAWSRSNYGYTF.

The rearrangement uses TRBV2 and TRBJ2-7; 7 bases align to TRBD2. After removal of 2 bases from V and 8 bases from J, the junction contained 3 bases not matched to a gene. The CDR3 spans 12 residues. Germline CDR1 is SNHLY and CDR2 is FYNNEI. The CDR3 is CASSEILAKQYF. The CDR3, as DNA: TGTGCCAGCAGTGAAATACTAGCGAAGCAGTACTTC.

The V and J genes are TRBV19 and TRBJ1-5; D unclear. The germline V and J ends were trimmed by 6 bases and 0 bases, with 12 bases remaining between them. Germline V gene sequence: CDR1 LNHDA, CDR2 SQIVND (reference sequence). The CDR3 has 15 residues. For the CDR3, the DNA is TGTGCCAGTAGCTCTGGCCAGTATAGCAATCAGCCCCAGCATTTT. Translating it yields CASSSGQYSNQPQHF.

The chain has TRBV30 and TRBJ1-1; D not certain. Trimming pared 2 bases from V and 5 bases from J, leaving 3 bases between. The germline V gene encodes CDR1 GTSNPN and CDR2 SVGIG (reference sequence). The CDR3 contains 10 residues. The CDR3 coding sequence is TGTGCCTGGAGTTCTACTGAAGCTTTCTTT. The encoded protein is CAWSSTEAFF.

The DNA of the CDR3 is TGCAGCGTGTCCCCAGGGGGACGGGGCACTGAAGCTTTCTTT. Amino acid sequence: CSVSPGGRGTEAFF. The chain employs TRBV29-1 and TRBJ1-1, with 7 bases identical to TRBD1. Germline V gene data show CDR1 as SQVTM and CDR2 as ANQGSEA. The CDR3 is made up of 14 amino acids. V shed 6 bases and J 4 bases; nucleotides not matched to a gene: 11. Looking up the rest from reference TRBV29-1 and TRBJ1-1 gives the full variable domain: SAVISQKPSRDICQRGTSLTIQCQVDSQVTMMFWYRQQPGQSLTLIATANQGSEATYESGFVIDKFPISRPNLTFSTLTVSNMSPEDSSIYLCSVSPGGRGTEAFFGQGTRLTVV.

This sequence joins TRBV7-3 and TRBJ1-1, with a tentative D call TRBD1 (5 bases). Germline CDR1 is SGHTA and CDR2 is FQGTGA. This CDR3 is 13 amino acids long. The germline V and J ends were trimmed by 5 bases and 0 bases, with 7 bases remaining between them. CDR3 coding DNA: TGTGCCAGCAGCCCAGGGTTGAACACTGAAGCTTTCTTT. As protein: CASSPGLNTEAFF.

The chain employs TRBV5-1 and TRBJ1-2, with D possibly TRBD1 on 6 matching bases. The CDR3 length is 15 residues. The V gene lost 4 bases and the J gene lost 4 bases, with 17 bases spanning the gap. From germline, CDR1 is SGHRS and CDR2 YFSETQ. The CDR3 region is CASSEAGVDGYGYTF. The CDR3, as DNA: TGCGCCAGCAGCGAAGCAGGGGTAGACGGCTATGGCTACACCTTC. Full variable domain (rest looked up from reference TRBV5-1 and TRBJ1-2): KAGVTQTPRYLIKTRGQQVTLSCSPISGHRSVSWYQQTPGQGLQFLFEYFSETQRNKGNFPGRFSGRQFSNSRSEMNVSTLELGDSALYLCASSEAGVDGYGYTFGSGTRLTVV.

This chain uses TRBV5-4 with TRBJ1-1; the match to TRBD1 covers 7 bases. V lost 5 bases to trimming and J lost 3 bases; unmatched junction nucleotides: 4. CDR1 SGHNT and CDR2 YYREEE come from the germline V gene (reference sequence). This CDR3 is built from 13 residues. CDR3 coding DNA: TGTGCCAGCAGTCAGGGGGAGGACACTGAAGCTTTCTTT. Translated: CASSQGEDTEAFF.

DNA for the CDR3: TGCGCCAGCACAGCTAGCGGGATCGCAGGGGGCCAGTACTTC. Translated, it gives CASTASGIAGGQYF. V gene TRBV5-1 combines with J gene TRBJ2-5; the match to TRBD2 covers 9 bases. There are 14 residues in the CDR3. V was pared by 6 bases and J by 10 bases, with 13 bases of the junction left unmatched. Germline V gene sequence: CDR1 SGHRS, CDR2 YFSETQ.

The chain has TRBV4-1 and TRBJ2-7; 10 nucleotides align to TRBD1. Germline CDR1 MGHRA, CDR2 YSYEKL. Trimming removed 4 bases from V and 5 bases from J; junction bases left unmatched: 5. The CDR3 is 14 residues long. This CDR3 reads CASSPDRGLDEQYF. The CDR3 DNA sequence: TGCGCCAGCAGCCCCGACAGGGGGCTTGACGAGCAGTACTTC.

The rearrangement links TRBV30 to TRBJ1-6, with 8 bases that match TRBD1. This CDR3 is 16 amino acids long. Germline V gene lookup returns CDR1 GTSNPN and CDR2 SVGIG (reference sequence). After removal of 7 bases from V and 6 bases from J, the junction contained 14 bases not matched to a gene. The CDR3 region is CAYRQGPRVTNSPLHF. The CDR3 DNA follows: TGTGCCTATAGACAGGGGCCGCGGGTAACTAATTCACCCCTCCACTTT.

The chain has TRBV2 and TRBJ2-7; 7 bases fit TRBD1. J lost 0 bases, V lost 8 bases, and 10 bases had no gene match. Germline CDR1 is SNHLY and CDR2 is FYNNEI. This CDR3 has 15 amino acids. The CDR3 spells CASRSPRDSSYEQYF. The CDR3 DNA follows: TGTGCCAGCCGCTCCCCCCGGGACAGCTCCTACGAGCAGTACTTC.

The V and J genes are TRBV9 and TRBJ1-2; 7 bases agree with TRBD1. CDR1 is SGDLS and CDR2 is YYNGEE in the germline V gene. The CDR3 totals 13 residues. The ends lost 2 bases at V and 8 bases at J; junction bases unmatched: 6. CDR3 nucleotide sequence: TGTGCCAGCAGCGTCCGGGACAGTCGGGGCTACACCTTC. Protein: CASSVRDSRGYTF.

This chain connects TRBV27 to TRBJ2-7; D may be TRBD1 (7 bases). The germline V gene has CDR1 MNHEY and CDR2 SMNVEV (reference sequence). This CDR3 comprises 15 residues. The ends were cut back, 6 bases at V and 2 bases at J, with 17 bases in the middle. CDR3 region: CASSLGGDSAYEQYF. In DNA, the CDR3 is TGTGCCAGCAGCCTTGGAGGGGACAGCGCCTACGAGCAGTACTTC.